This TCR beta chain was sequenced in a study of T-cell memory formation after mild COVID-19. This CDR3 has 15 amino acids. V lost 4 bases, J lost 1 base, and 14 bases lay in between. Germline V CDR1 and CDR2: SGHRS, YFSETQ. TCRdb called the 5' RACE reads again in MiXCR, with one record for every CDR3 protein. The sample shows about 180,000 distinct CDR3 sequences, around 20% of them seen only once. This clonotype was counted a few times. This sequence was found in a young man who had mild COVID-19 (a few samples of this study predate the infection). Cell type and time point are not known. This chain uses TRBV5-1 with TRBJ1-1; D might be TRBD1 (5 bases). The source material was PBMCs or a T cell subset sorted from them (not recorded which). The CDR3 sequence is CASSDNPQGNTEAFF. The CDR3 DNA reads TGCGCCAGCAGCGACAACCCCCAGGGGAACACTGAAGCTTTCTTT.